The source of this TCR beta chain is a study of cytomegalovirus exposure and HLA in healthy donors (dated by TCRdb to about 2017). General notes on the study: According to an earlier analysis of a few hundred of the donors, about 179 million T cells yielded over 100 million unique TCR beta sequences and roughly 280 Gb of sequence data. An early release covering roughly 600 HLA-typed donors comprised approximately 300 gigabases of sequencing data and approximately 85 million unique TCR sequences. Of the roughly 400 genotyped donors, 81% were placed in the genetic ancestry cluster associated with self-reported Caucasian donors. The study aimed to test whether cataloging public T cell receptors could reveal signatures of past pathogen exposure. The study profiled the T cell repertoires of hundreds of subjects by immunosequencing and related them to cytomegalovirus serostatus. Besides the first cohort of hundreds of subjects, a separate validation cohort made up of around 120 different subjects was used. To predict cytomegalovirus infection status, the study brought together high-throughput TCR immunosequencing, statistical association of individual TCRs with disease status, and machine learning. To study patterns of TCR occurrence, a later analysis re-analyzed previously published TCR beta repertoires from 666 donors and added high-resolution HLA genotyping. Rather than using new phenotypic data, the later analysis identified candidate immune exposures from TCR beta sequences and from how often those sequences occurred across donors. An earlier analysis of around 580 of the donors used high-throughput TCR beta sequencing to judge whether each TCR beta V gene segment behaved as functional or pseudogenic. Donor age, sex, ethnicity and CMV serostatus were collected together with the repertoire data. A later genetic analysis used genome-wide SNP genotypes for about 65% of the 666 donors, treating that subset as a discovery cohort. All discovery cohort repertoires had been generated using a single sequencing platform. Both class I and class II loci were covered by HLA typing, at four-digit resolution. Typing coverage differed by locus: A, B, C, DRB1 and DQB1 were typed in roughly 629-630 donors, DQA1 in about 500, DPA1 in around 580, and DPB1 in around 490. Four to six DR-DQ haplotypes were handled as single units for association and clustering because linkage in the cohort was strong. Among several hundred genotyped donors of the cohort, an average of around 250,000 unique TCR beta nucleotide sequences was sequenced per donor, of which about 18% were non-productive. General conclusions and limits of the study: Some IMGT-functional V segments, including TRBV6-2 and TRBV6-3, could not be distinguished by the 87-base-pair reads and were therefore excluded. In an earlier analysis of some 540 of the donors, most TCR beta V segments appeared in productive rearrangements about 90% or about 30% of the time, broadly matching IMGT annotations. Because HLA typing was missing for some donors at each locus, association tests included only the typed subset. A further reported finding was that TCR beta sequences accurately predicted the HLA-A and HLA-B alleles for most subjects in the first cohort. Most CMV-associated TCR beta chains appeared to be HLA-restricted in a later analysis, and the HLA associations seemed to be driven largely by CMV exposure. In a later analysis, around 17,000 TCR beta sequences were associated with specific HLA alleles at a false discovery rate of 0.05. While some public TCRs were present in many individuals, most TCR sequences turned up only very rarely across donors. Assigning TCR associations to individual alleles was difficult when HLA alleles, especially DR and DQ, strongly co-occurred. In the study, 150 to 200 TCR beta chains were listed as associated with cytomegalovirus. According to a later genetic analysis, donors in an Asian-associated ancestry cluster had fewer N-insertions in productive TCRs than the approximately 670-donor mean. A cluster of highly shared sequence variants was judged likely to be a technical artifact of the sequencing pipeline. Linkage disequilibrium might explain the correlated functional status among segregating V segments, but an unknown experimental factor could not be excluded. Roughly 15 rarely observed V segments, including chromosome 9 orphons, were excluded from the earlier analysis of about 610 of the donors because counts were too low. According to a later analysis, parvovirus B19, influenza, CMV and Epstein-Barr virus appeared linked to several top co-occurrence clusters. Only TCR beta chains were sequenced in this cohort, and the absence of alpha or paired-chain data limited detectable features. In a later analysis, HLA-associated TCR beta chains were found to be more clonally expanded and to have lower generation probabilities than equally common non-associated chains. The classifier was reported to diagnose cytomegalovirus status with high specificity and sensitivity in both the original cohort and the validation cohort. Presence/absence analyses assumed roughly uniform sequencing depth across donors, an assumption that may not hold. According to the authors, the approach could potentially be generalized to other disease states and immunological phenotypes. In a later analysis, the rate of TCR association differed among HLA loci, with DRB1 alleles having the most associated TCRs and HLA-C alleles having the fewest. A few of the identified cytomegalovirus-associated TCR beta chains were confirmed in vitro to be specific for cytomegalovirus antigens. For the cohort, immune exposure information was limited to CMV serostatus. A later genetic analysis associated a missense DCLRE1C variant with V-gene and J-gene trimming of TCR beta chains, and an independent cohort replicated the association.

This clone has a single count. Its antigen is not yet known. Base-call qualities are not available, and no considerably larger clone is one nucleotide away. Library method: the immunoSEQ multiplex PCR assay. The multiplex PCR relied on a mix of 60 forward primers for TCR Vbeta segments and 13 reverse primers for TCR Jbeta segments. A multiplex PCR assay on genomic DNA amplified the CDR3 region of rearranged TCR beta genes. Amplified TCR beta libraries were sequenced as 87-base-pair reads on the Illumina HiSeq System. On the authors' methods: A later analysis tallied tens of millions of unique TCR beta chains across the 666 repertoires, and some 10 million of those chains were shared by two or more donors. Raw reads were error-corrected and collapsed into unique sequences with a nearest-neighbor algorithm that merged closely related sequences to remove PCR and sequencing errors. Alignment of CDR3 sequences to IMGT reference sequences was used to assign V, D and J gene segments. For a sequence to be retained, a match of at least six nucleotides was required to both a V gene segment and a J gene segment. A rearrangement was called productive if the CDR3 had no stop codons and remained in frame with V and J, and every other rearrangement was called non-productive. CDR3 was defined by IMGT convention, running from the second conserved V-encoded cysteine to the conserved J-encoded phenylalanine. Sequences without an unambiguous match to a single V gene segment were excluded from the earlier analysis of approximately 560 of the donors. An earlier analysis of some 610 of the donors called V segments functional above 56.7% productive rearrangements and segregating when the between-donor standard deviation exceeded 5%. A statistical classification framework was built for diagnosing cytomegalovirus status from the catalog of TCR beta chain sequences. A later analysis assigned V and J genes by comparing TCR nucleotide sequences with IMGT/GENE-DB human TR gene sequences. In a later analysis, CDR3 sequences and most-parsimonious VDJ recombination scenarios were assigned using the TCRdist pipeline. A later analysis defined each TCR beta chain by its CDR3 amino acid sequence plus V-gene family, and excluded reads lacking a unique V-gene family. A later analysis removed over 500 highly shared, low-generation-probability nucleotide sequences to deal with suspected cross-contamination and a sequencing artifact. For each public chain, a later analysis derived a clonal expansion index from normalized ranks of inferred template counts within each repertoire. A later analysis computed generation probabilities with a VDJ recombination model fitted to out-of-frame rearrangements, and checked the results against IGoR. A later analysis scored TCR-TCR, TCR-HLA and TCR-CMV co-occurrence with hypergeometric tests, applying a repertoire-size bias correction to TCR pairs. False discovery rates were estimated in a later analysis by permuting HLA or CMV assignments 20 times. In a later analysis, co-occurring TCRs were grouped using DBSCAN, with TCRdist sequence similarity added in when clustering inside HLA-allele-positive subsets. Co-occurrence clustering excluded repertoires with fewer than 30,000 or more than 120,000 public chains, plus five with anomalous nucleotide sharing. The clones in this table, taken by TCRdb from immuneACCESS, are in-frame only. Not every clone is retained; where verified, under half of the shortfall comes from an unresolved V gene, and the cause of the rest is unknown. From that table come the V and J calls and clone size; the DNA was used to work out D and trimming. This sample has over 150,000 clones in its table, and 60% to 80% of those were observed once. 3% to 4.5% of the sample rests with the top ten.

V and J lose 5 bases and 8 bases, and a span of 10 bases separates them. CDR1 and CDR2 were assigned from the germline V gene (reference sequence) as LNHDA and SQIVND. The CDR3 spans 12 residues, from the cysteine through the phenylalanine. The DNA shown is the 36-base CDR3, in frame from base 1. In total, around 600 healthy bone marrow donors made up the cohort. At the time of sampling, every cohort member was nominally healthy, though immune exposures that went unrecorded were likely present. The donor was CMV seropositive and was included in the group of around 300 seropositive cohort members. A peripheral blood sample was provided by each donor, and peripheral blood mononuclear cells were used for TCR beta sequencing. Genomic DNA was extracted from the blood cell samples with the Qiagen DNeasy Blood Extraction Kit.

This receptor was taken from a man aged 25-45 years in good health and CMV-seropositive. The sequence is built from TRBV19 and TRBJ2-1, and TRBD1 may be the D gene, going by 7 matching bases. Input material: PBMCs. The nucleotide sequence reads TGTGCCAGTAGTCTCAGGGGGGATGAGCAGTTCTTC. Its protein reads: CASSLRGDEQFF.